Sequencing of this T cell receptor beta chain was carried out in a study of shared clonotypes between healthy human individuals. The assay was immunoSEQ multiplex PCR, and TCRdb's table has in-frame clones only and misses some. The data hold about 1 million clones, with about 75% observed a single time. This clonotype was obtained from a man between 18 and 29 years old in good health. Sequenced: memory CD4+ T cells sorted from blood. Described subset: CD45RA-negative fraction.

The CDR3 coding sequence is TGTGCCTGGAGTCGGACACCAAATCAGCCCCAGCATTTT. It encodes CAWSRTPNQPQHF. The V and J genes are TRBV30 and TRBJ1-5; D is perhaps TRBD1 (5 bases). This CDR3 region has 13 residues. Germline CDR1 is GTSNPN and CDR2 is SVGIG (reference sequence). The V end lost 2 bases, the J end lost 4 bases, and 9 bases lay between the germline ends.